This entry concerns a single T cell receptor beta chain. The CDR3 has 13 residues. V was clipped by 0 bases and J by 16 bases, with 17 bases between them. CDR1 is SGHRS, CDR2 YFSETQ, per germline. The sample comes from a study of T cell responses to AZD1222 COVID-19 vaccine. Sequencing was performed with immunoSEQ multiplex PCR; in TCRdb, only in-frame clones are kept and a portion is missing. Among tens of thousands of clones listed, 86% were seen once. The sample consisted of peripheral blood, taken 28 days after the second AZD1222 dose. The clonotype originates from an adult who received the AZD1222 COVID-19 vaccine. The rearrangement links TRBV5-1 to TRBJ2-1; perhaps TRBD1 as D (5 bases). As DNA, the CDR3 is TGCGCCAGCAGCTTGGTACCGAGCCAGGGTCTCTTCTTC. Its protein product is CASSLVPSQGLFF.